The sequence of this TCR beta chain was determined in a study of PD-L1 blockade in urothelial cancer. On the study more broadly: Individuals in the cohort had been given 0 to 3 earlier chemotherapy regimens. Per blood sample, T cells had a median of roughly 140,000.

The CDR3 length is 19 residues. Germline V CDR1 and CDR2: SGHNT, YYREEE (reference sequence). Trimming removed 2 bases from V and 2 bases from J, with 26 bases in between. Study-wide results and caveats: Durable benefit accompanied greater 3-week expansion of tumor-associated blood clones.

Regarding this clone: Its cognate antigen is unknown.

Urothelial carcinoma, locally advanced or metastatic, affected the patients. Generated by immunoSEQ multiplex PCR, the TCRdb table keeps only in-frame clones and is missing some. The sample lists over 45,000 clones, about 86% seen once, with less than 3% in the top ten. This receptor was taken from a man aged 45 to 65 with urothelial cancer. The sequenced sample was PBMCs, obtained around atezolizumab (anti-PD-L1) treatment. The chain uses TRBV5-4 and TRBJ2-7, with D perhaps matching TRBD2 (6 bases). The CDR3 loop reads CASSFRLGRTENYPYEQYF. The CDR3 DNA sequence: TGTGCCAGCAGCTTCAGACTAGGGAGAACGGAAAACTATCCCTACGAGCAGTACTTC.